This T cell receptor beta chain originates from a study of shared clonotypes between healthy human individuals. V lost 9 bases, J lost 3 bases, and 3 bases stayed unmatched. Germline CDR1 MDHEN, CDR2 SYDVKM. The CDR3 is 12 residues long. Libraries were prepared by immunoSEQ multiplex PCR; TCRdb keeps only in-frame clonotypes and omits some of them. In the table there are 950,000 to 1,300,000 clones, about 76% of which are singletons. The chain couples TRBV28 to TRBJ2-7; TRBD1 matches at 9 bases. Source material: memory CD4+ T cells sorted from blood. Subset: CD45RA-negative fraction. The receptor was isolated from a man aged 18 to 30 in good health. This CDR3 reads CASPGQGYEQYF. CDR3 in DNA: TGTGCCAGTCCGGGACAGGGCTACGAGCAGTACTTC. Full variable domain (remainder filled in from reference TRBV28 and TRBJ2-7): DVKVTQSSRYLVKRTGEKVFLECVQDMDHENMFWYRQDPGLGLRLIYFSYDVKMKEKGDIPEGYSVSREKKERFSLILESASTNQTSMYLCASPGQGYEQYFGPGTRLTVT.